One T cell receptor (beta chain) is described in this entry. Its antigen is as yet unknown. These data belong to a study of graft-versus-host responses after intestinal transplantation. About the research overall: Recipients received multivisceral, liver-intestinal, or isolated intestinal transplants. Each patient got anti-thymocyte globulin induction, then tacrolimus and steroids for about 3 years. Study-wide results and limits: Graft-donor T cell macrochimerism in patients accompanied high graft-versus-host to host-versus-graft clonal ratios in allografts. Early after transplant, HvG declines were associated with peak levels of circulating GvH clones.

This CDR3 spans 13 amino acids. In germline, CDR1 is MGHDK, CDR2 SYGVNS. Trimming took 6 bases from V and 2 from J, leaving 7 bases between them. Sequencing used immunoSEQ multiplex PCR; TCRdb keeps in-frame clones, though not all of them. The sample includes about 50,000 clones, 92% seen only once; the top ten take 2% to 2.5%. The sample here was unstimulated CD4+ T cells sorted from spleen or lymph node cells, taken before transplant. The chain couples TRBV25-1 to TRBJ1-4; D uncertain. This receptor was taken from a human donor who was the organ donor for an intestinal transplant. For the CDR3, the DNA is TGTGCCAGCAGGCGAGGGACTAATGAAAAACTGTTTTTT. Its translation: CASRRGTNEKLFF.